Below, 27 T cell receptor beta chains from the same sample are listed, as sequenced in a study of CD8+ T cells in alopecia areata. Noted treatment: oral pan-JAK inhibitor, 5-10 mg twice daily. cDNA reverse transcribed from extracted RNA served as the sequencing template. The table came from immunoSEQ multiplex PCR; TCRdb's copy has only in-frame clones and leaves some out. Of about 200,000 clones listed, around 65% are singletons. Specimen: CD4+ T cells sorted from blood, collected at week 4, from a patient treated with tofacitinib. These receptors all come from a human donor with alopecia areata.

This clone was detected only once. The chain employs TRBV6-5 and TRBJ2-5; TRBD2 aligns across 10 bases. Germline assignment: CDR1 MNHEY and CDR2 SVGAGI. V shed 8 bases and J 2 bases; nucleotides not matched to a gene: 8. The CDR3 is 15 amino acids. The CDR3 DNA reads TGTGCCAGCGCGAGAGCGGGGGGGAATCAAGAGACCCAGTACTTC. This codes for CASARAGGNQETQYF.

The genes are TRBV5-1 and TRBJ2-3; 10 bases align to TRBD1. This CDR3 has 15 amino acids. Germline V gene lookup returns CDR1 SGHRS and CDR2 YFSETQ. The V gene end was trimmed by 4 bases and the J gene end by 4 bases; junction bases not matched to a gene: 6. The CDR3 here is CASSVGQGSPDTQYF. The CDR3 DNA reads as TGCGCCAGCAGCGTGGGACAGGGGAGCCCAGATACGCAGTATTTT.

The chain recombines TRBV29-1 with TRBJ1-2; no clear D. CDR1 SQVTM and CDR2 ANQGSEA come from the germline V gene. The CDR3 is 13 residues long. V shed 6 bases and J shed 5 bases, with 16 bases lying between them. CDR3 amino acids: CSVLTDSLYGYTF. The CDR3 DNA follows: TGCAGCGTCCTCACCGACTCCCTATATGGCTACACCTTC.

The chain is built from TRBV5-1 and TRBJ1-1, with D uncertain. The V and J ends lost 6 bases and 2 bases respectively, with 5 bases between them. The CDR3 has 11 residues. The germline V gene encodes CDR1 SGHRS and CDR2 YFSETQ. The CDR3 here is CASTDNTEAFF. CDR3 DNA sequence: TGCGCCAGCACAGATAACACTGAAGCTTTCTTT.

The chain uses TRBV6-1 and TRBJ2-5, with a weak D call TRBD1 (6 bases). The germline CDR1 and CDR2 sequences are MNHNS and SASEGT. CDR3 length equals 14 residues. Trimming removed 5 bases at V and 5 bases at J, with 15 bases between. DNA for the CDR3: TGTGCCAGCAGTCCGGGACAAATAGGGGAGACCCAGTACTTC. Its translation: CASSPGQIGETQYF.

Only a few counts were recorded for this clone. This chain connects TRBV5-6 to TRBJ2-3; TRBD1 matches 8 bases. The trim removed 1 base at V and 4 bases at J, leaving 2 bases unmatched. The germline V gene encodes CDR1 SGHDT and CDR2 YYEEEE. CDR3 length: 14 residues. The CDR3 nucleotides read TGTGCCAGCAGCTTGAAACAGGGGGCAGATACGCAGTATTTT. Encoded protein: CASSLKQGADTQYF.

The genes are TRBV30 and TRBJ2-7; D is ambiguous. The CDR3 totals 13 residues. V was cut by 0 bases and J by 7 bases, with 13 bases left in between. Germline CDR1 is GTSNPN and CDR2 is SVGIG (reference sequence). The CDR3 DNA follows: TGTGCCTGGAGTGTAGAGCCTTCGAGTGAGCAGTACTTC. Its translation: CAWSVEPSSEQYF.

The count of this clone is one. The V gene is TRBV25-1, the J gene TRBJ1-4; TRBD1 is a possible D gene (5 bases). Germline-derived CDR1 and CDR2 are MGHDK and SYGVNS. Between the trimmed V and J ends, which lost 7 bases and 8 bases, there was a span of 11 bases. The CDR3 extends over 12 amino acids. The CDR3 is CASNQGGEKLFF. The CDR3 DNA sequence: TGTGCCAGCAATCAGGGTGGGGAAAAACTGTTTTTT.

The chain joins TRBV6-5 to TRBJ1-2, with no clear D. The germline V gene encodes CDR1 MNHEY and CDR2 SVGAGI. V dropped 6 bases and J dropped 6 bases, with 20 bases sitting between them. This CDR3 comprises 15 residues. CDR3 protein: CASSRGGGTSHGYTF. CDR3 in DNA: TGTGCCAGCAGCCGTGGTGGCGGTACCTCCCATGGCTACACCTTC.

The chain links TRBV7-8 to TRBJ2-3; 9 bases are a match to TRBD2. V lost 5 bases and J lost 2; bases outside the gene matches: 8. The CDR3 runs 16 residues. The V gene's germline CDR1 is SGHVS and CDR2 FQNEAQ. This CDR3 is CASSMRGGGYTDTQYF. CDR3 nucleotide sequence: TGTGCCAGCAGCATGCGGGGGGGCGGGTACACAGATACGCAGTATTTT.

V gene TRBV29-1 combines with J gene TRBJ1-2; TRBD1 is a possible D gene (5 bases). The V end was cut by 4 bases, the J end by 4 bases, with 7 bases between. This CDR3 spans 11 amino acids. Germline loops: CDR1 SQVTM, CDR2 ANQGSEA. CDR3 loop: CSVGTIYGYTF. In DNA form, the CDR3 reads TGCAGCGTTGGGACAATCTATGGCTACACCTTC. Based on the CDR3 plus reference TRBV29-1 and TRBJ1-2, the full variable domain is SAVISQKPSRDICQRGTSLTIQCQVDSQVTMMFWYRQQPGQSLTLIATANQGSEATYESGFVIDKFPISRPNLTFSTLTVSNMSPEDSSIYLCSVGTIYGYTFGSGTRLTVV.

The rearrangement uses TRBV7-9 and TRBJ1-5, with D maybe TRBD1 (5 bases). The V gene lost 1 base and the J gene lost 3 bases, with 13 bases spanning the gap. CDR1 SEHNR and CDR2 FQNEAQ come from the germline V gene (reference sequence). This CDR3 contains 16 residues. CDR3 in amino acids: CASSLGGGAPNQPQHF. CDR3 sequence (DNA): TGTGCCAGCAGCTTAGGGGGGGGAGCCCCCAATCAGCCCCAGCATTTT.

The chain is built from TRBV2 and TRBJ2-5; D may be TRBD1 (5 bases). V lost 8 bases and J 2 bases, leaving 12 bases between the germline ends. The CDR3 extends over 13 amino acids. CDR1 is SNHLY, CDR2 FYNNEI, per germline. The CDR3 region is CASLQALQETQYF. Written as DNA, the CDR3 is TGTGCCAGCTTACAGGCGTTACAAGAGACCCAGTACTTC.

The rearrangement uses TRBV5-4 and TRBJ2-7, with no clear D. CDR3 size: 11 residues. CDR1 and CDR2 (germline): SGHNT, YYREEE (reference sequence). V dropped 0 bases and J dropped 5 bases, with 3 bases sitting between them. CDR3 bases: TGTGCCAGCAGCTTGGAGGACGAGCAGTACTTC. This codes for CASSLEDEQYF.

CDR3: CSVQGVNAGELFF. The CDR3 DNA sequence: TGCAGCGTGCAGGGGGTTAATGCCGGGGAGCTGTTTTTT. The chain combines TRBV29-1 with TRBJ2-2; the match to TRBD1 covers 7 bases. The CDR3 extends over 13 amino acids. Germline assignment: CDR1 SQVTM and CDR2 ANQGSEA. Trimming removed 6 bases from V and 6 bases from J; junction bases left unmatched: 7.

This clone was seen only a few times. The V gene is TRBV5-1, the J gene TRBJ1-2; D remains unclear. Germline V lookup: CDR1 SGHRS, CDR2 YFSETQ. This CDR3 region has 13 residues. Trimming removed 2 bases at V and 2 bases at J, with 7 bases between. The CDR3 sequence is CASSFGQNYGYTF. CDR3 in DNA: TGCGCCAGCAGCTTTGGGCAGAACTATGGCTACACCTTC.

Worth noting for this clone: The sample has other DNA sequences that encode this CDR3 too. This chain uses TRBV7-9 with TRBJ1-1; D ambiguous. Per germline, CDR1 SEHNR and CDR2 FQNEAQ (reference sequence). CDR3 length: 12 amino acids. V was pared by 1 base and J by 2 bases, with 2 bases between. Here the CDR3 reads CASSLVNTEAFF. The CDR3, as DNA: TGTGCCAGCAGCTTAGTTAACACTGAAGCTTTCTTT.

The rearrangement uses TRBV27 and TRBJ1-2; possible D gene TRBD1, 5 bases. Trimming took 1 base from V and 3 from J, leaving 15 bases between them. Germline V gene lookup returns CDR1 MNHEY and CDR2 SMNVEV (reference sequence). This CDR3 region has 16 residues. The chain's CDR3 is CASSLCGAAEYYGYTF. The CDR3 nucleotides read TGTGCCAGCAGTTTATGCGGGGCTGCGGAATACTATGGCTACACCTTC.

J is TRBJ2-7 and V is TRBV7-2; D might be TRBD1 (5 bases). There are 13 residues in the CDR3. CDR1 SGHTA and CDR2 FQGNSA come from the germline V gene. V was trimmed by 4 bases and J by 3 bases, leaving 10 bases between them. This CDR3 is CASSSSQGYEQYF. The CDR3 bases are TGTGCCAGCAGCTCGTCCCAGGGCTACGAGCAGTACTTC.

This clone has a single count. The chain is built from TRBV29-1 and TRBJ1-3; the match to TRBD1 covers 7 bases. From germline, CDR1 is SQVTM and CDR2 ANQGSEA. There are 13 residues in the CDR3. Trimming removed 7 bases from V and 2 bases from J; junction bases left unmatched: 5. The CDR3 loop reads CSATDRAGNTIYF. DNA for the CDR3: TGCAGCGCTACCGACAGGGCTGGAAACACCATATATTTT.

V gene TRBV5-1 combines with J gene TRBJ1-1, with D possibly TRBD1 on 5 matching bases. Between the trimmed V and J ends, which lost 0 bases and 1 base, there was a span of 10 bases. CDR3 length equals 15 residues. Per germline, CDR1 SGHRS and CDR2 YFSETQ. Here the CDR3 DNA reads TGCGCCAGCAGCTTGGGGGGCACTACGAACACTGAAGCTTTCTTT. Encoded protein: CASSLGGTTNTEAFF. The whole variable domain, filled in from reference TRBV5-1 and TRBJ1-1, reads KAGVTQTPRYLIKTRGQQVTLSCSPISGHRSVSWYQQTPGQGLQFLFEYFSETQRNKGNFPGRFSGRQFSNSRSEMNVSTLELGDSALYLCASSLGGTTNTEAFFGQGTRLTVV.

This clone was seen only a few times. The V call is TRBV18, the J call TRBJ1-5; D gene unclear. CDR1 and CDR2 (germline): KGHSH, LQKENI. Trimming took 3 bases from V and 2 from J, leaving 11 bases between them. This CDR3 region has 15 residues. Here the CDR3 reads CASSPSLNGNQPQHF. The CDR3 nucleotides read TGTGCCAGCTCACCGAGCCTGAATGGCAATCAGCCCCAGCATTTT.

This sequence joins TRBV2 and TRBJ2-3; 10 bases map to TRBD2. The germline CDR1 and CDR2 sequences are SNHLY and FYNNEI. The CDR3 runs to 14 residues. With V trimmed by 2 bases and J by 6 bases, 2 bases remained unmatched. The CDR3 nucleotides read TGTGCCAGCAGTGAAAATAGCGGGGGGGATACGCAGTATTTT. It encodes CASSENSGGDTQYF. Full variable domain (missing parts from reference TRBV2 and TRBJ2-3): EPEVTQTPSHQVTQMGQEVILRCVPISNHLYFYWYRQILGQKVEFLVSFYNNEISEKSEIFDDQFSVERPDGSNFTLKIRSTKLEDSAMYFCASSENSGGDTQYFGPGTRLTVL.

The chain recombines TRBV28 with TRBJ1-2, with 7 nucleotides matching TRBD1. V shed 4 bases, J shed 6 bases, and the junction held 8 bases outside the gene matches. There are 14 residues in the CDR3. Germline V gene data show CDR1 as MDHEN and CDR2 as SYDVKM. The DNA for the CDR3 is TGTGCCAGCAGTTCGACAGGGAGGGTAGATGGCTACACCTTC. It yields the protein CASSSTGRVDGYTF.

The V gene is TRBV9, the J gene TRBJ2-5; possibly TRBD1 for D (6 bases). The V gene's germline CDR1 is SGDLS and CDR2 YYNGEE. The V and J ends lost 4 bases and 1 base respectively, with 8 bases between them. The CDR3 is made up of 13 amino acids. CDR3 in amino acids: CASSPQGQETQYF. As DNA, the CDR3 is TGTGCCAGCAGCCCACAGGGCCAAGAGACCCAGTACTTC.

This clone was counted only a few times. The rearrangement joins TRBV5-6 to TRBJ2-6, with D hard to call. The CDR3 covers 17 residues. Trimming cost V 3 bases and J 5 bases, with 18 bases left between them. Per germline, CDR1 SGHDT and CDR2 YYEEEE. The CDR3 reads CASSYGLDLSRANVLTF. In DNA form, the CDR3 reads TGTGCCAGCAGCTATGGTCTGGACCTCTCGAGGGCCAACGTCCTGACTTTC.

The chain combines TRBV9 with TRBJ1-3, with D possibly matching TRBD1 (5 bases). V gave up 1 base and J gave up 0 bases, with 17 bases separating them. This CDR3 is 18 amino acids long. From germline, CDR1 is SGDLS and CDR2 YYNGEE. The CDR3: CASSVRPGGAFSGNTIYF. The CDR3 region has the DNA TGTGCCAGCAGCGTACGACCCGGGGGAGCCTTCTCTGGAAACACCATATATTTT.